This T cell receptor (beta chain) was sequenced during a study of cytomegalovirus exposure and HLA in healthy donors. Study conclusions and caveats: Data from an earlier analysis indicated that most TCR beta V segments were productive either about 87% or about 30% of the time. Cytomegalovirus-associated status was assigned to roughly 160 TCR beta chains.

PCR involved 60 Vbeta and 13 Jbeta primers. Assay: immunoSEQ multiplex PCR; the TCRdb copy retains only in-frame clones and omits some. The table has around 170,000 clones, about three quarters seen once; the top ten hold 1.5%. Trimming took 0 bases from V and 8 from J; bases not matched to a gene: 3. From germline, CDR1 is SGHRS and CDR2 YFSETQ. The CDR3 spans 14 residues. This clone showed up just a few times. Its target is unknown. Other DNA variants within this sample encode the same CDR3. The receptor's source is a girl between 10 and 17 years old in good health and CMV-seronegative. The chain combines TRBV5-1 with TRBJ2-1; 9 bases agree with TRBD1. Sequencing used PBMCs. Here the CDR3 reads CASSLADRGDEQFF. The CDR3 coding sequence is TGCGCCAGCAGCTTGGCGGACAGGGGCGATGAGCAGTTCTTC.